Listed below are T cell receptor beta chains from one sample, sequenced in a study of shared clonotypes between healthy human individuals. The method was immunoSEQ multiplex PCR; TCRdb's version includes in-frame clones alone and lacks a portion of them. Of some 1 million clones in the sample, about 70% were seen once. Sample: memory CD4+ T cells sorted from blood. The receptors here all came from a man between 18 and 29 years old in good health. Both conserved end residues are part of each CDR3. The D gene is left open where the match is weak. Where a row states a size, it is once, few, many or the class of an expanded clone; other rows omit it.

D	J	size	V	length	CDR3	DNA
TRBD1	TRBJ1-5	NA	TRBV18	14	CASSPGQERQPQHF	TGTGCCAGCTCGCCGGGACAGGAAAGACAGCCCCAGCATTTT
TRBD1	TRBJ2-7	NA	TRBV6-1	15	CASSATGGAAYEQYF	TGTGCCAGCAGTGCCACAGGGGGCGCCGCCTACGAGCAGTACTTC
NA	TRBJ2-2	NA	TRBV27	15	CASSFDRKNTGELFF	TGTGCCAGCAGTTTCGACAGGAAGAACACCGGGGAGCTGTTTTTT
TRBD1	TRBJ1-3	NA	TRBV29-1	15	CSVERDSTSGNTIYF	TGCAGCGTTGAAAGGGACAGCACCTCTGGAAACACCATATATTTT
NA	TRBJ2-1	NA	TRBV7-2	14	CASSSSRAHNEQFF	TGTGCCAGCAGCTCGTCAAGGGCCCACAATGAGCAGTTCTTC
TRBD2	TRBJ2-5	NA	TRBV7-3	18	CASSPGLAGGLGQETQYF	TGTGCCAGCAGCCCGGGACTAGCGGGGGGGCTGGGGCAAGAGACCCAGTACTTC
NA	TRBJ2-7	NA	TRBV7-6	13	CASSDGPPYEQYF	TGTGCCAGCAGCGACGGGCCCCCCTACGAGCAGTACTTC
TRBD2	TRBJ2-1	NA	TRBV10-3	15	CATAGLAGGTNEQFF	TGTGCCACTGCCGGGCTAGCGGGAGGTACCAATGAGCAGTTCTTC
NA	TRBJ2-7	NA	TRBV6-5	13	CASSYQGTYEQYF	TGTGCCAGCAGTTACCAGGGAACCTACGAGCAGTACTTC
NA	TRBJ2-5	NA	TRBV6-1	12	CASRDTLKTQYF	TGTGCCAGCAGGGACACCTTAAAGACCCAGTACTTC
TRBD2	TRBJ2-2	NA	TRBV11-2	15	CASSSRGVVTGELFF	TGTGCCAGCAGCTCCCGGGGGGTGGTCACCGGGGAGCTGTTTTTT
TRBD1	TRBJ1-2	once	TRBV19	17	CASSNDRDPRRDYGYTF	TGTGCCAGTAGCAACGACAGGGACCCCCGGAGGGACTATGGCTACACCTTC
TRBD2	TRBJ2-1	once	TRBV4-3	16	CASSPQGAGGYNEQFF	TGCGCCAGCAGCCCCCAGGGAGCGGGGGGGTACAATGAGCAGTTCTTC
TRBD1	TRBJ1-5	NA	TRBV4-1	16	CASSQAGTDSNQPQHF	TGCGCCAGCAGCCAAGCCGGGACAGATAGCAATCAGCCCCAGCATTTT
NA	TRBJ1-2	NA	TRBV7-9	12	CASSLVSYGYTF	TGTGCCAGCAGCTTAGTGTCCTATGGCTACACCTTC
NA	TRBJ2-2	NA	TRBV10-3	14	CAIRRDLNTGELFF	TGTGCCATCCGCCGGGACTTGAACACCGGGGAGCTGTTTTTT
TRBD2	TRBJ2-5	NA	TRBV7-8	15	CASSFSGGAGETQYF	TGTGCCAGCAGCTTTAGCGGGGGGGCCGGGGAGACCCAGTACTTC
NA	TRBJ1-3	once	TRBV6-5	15	CASRDLTRLGNTIYF	TGTGCCAGCAGGGACCTTACCAGACTTGGAAACACCATATATTTT
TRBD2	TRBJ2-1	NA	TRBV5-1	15	CASSASGGLNNEQFF	TGCGCCAGCAGCGCTAGCGGGGGCCTTAACAATGAGCAGTTCTTC
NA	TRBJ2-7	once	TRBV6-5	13	CASSYSGSYEQYF	TGTGCCAGCAGTTATAGCGGTTCCTACGAGCAGTACTTC
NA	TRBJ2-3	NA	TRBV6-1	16	CASSESTQPTTDTQYF	TGTGCCAGCAGTGAAAGTACGCAGCCTACCACAGATACGCAGTATTTT
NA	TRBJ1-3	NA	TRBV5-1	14	CASSLQDSGNTIYF	TGCGCCAGCAGCCTCCAGGATTCTGGAAACACCATATATTTT
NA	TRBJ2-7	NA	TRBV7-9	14	CASSLAVNSYEQYF	TGTGCCAGCAGCTTAGCGGTCAACTCCTACGAGCAGTACTTC
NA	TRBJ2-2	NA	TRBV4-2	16	CASSQDMASNTGELFF	TGTGCCAGCAGCCAAGATATGGCGTCGAACACCGGGGAGCTGTTTTTT
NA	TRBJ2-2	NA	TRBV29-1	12	CSAGRYTGELFF	TGCAGCGCGGGACGATACACCGGGGAGCTGTTTTTT
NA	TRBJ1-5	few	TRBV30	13	CAWNTKLDQPQHF	TGTGCCTGGAACACAAAACTCGATCAGCCCCAGCATTTT
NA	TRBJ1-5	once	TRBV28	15	CASSTGPTERQPQHF	TGTGCCAGCAGTACGGGACCCACCGAGAGGCAGCCCCAGCATTTT
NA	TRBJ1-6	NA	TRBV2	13	CASRGPTISPLHF	TGTGCCAGCAGGGGACCAACCATCTCACCCCTCCACTTT
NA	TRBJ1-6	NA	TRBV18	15	CASSPNGQGVGSLHF	TGTGCCAGCTCACCAAATGGGCAAGGGGTCGGGTCCCTCCACTTT
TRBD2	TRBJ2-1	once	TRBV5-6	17	CASSPQGPGTSSYEQFF	TGTGCCAGCAGCCCCCAGGGCCCCGGGACTAGCAGTTATGAGCAGTTCTTC
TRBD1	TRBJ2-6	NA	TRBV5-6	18	CASSSPGTGRSGANVLTF	TGTGCCAGCAGCTCCCCGGGGACAGGTCGTTCTGGGGCCAACGTCCTGACTTTC
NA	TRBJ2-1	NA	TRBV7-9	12	CASSLGGIEQFF	TGTGCCAGCAGCTTAGGCGGGATCGAGCAGTTCTTC
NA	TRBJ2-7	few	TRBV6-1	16	CASSEAGVYIPYAQYF	TGTGCCAGCAGTGAGGCCGGCGTCTATATACCCTACGCGCAGTACTTC